This T cell receptor beta chain was sequenced in a study of cytomegalovirus exposure and HLA in healthy donors. This clone has a single count. Its antigen is unidentified. Using immunoSEQ multiplex PCR, the repertoire was profiled, and TCRdb retains in-frame clones only, with some absent. The sample lists 200,000 or so clones, around 87% occurring once. Study outcomes and limitations: Altogether, 164 TCR beta chains were recorded as cytomegalovirus-associated. Despite most TCR sequences being rare, some public TCRs occurred in many donors. In the 95 to 150 validation repertoires, more than 85% of cluster scores exceeded 0, per a later analysis.

Material: PBMCs. The clonotype comes from a woman between 18 and 29 years old in good health and CMV-seropositive.

CDR3 protein: CASSMGQVGQPQHF. The CDR3 bases are TGTGCCAGTAGTATGGGACAGGTCGGTCAGCCCCAGCATTTT. The chain carries TRBV19 and TRBJ1-5, with 8 bases fitting TRBD1. Germline CDR1 is LNHDA and CDR2 is SQIVND (reference sequence). J lost 6 bases, V lost 3 bases, and 4 bases had no gene match. This CDR3 contains 14 residues.